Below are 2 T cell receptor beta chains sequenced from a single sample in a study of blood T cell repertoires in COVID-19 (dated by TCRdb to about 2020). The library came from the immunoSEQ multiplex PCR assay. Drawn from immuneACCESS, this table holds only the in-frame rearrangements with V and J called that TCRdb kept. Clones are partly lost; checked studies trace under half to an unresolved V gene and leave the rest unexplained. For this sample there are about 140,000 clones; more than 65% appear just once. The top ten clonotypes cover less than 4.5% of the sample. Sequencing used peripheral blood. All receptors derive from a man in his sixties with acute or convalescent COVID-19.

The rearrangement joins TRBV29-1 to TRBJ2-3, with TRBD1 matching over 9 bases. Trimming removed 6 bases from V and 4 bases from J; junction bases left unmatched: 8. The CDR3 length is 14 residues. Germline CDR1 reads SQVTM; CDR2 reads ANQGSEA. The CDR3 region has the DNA TGCAGCGTGGCATCTGGGACAGGGTCAGATACGCAGTATTTT. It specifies CSVASGTGSDTQYF.

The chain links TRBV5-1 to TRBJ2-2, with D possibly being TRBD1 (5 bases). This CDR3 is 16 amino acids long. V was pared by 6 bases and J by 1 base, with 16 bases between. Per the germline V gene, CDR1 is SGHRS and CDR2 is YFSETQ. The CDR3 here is CASTPPGQGNTGELFF. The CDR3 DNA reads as TGCGCCAGCACCCCGCCAGGGCAGGGGAACACCGGGGAGCTGTTTTTT. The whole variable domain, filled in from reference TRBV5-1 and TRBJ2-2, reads KAGVTQTPRYLIKTRGQQVTLSCSPISGHRSVSWYQQTPGQGLQFLFEYFSETQRNKGNFPGRFSGRQFSNSRSEMNVSTLELGDSALYLCASTPPGQGNTGELFFGEGSRLTVL.